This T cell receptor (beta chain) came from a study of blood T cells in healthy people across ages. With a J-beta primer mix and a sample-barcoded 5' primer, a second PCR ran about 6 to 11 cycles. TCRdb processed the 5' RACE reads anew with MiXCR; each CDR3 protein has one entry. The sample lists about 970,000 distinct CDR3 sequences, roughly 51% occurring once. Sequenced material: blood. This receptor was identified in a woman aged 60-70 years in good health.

The CDR3, as DNA: TGTGCCAGCAGCTTAGACCCAGCGTCTAGCCATGAGCAGTTCTTC. Its translation is CASSLDPASSHEQFF. The chain links TRBV11-3 to TRBJ2-1; perhaps TRBD2 as D (5 bases). CDR1 is SGHNT, CDR2 YENEEA, per germline. V was clipped by 0 bases and J by 8 bases, with 14 bases between them. This CDR3 is 15 amino acids long.